The 10 T cell receptor beta chains below all came from one sample that was sequenced in a study of OX40 agonist ivuxolimab in advanced cancers. Assay used: immunoSEQ multiplex PCR; TCRdb lists only in-frame clones, some missing. The sample gives tens of thousands of clones, 86% of which show up once; 1.5% to 2% is in the top ten. The starting material was CD4+ or CD8+ T cells sorted from blood, obtained in a trial of the OX40 agonist ivuxolimab. The receptors were gathered from an adult with an advanced solid tumor such as melanoma, head and neck, liver or kidney cancer.

This clone was detected once. The rearrangement joins TRBV28 to TRBJ2-5, with D maybe TRBD2 (7 bases). V was pared by 10 bases and J by 5 bases, with 17 bases between. There are 13 residues in the CDR3. CDR1 is MDHEN, CDR2 SYDVKM, per germline. Here the CDR3 reads CATRGGAGETQYF. CDR3 nucleotides: TGTGCCACGAGGGGGGGCGCAGGGGAGACCCAGTACTTC.

The V call is TRBV6-1, the J call TRBJ2-3; tentative D call: TRBD1 (6 bases). This CDR3 comprises 13 residues. Germline CDR1 and CDR2: MNHNS and SASEGT. Trimming stripped 6 bases from V and 2 bases from J, with 9 bases between. The CDR3 region has the DNA TGTGCCAGCAGCAGGGGACCCACAGATACGCAGTATTTT. Protein product: CASSRGPTDTQYF.

The genes are TRBV15 and TRBJ1-2; D is uncertain. V lost 1 base to trimming and J lost 6 bases, with 6 bases between them. The germline gives CDR1 LNHNV, CDR2 YYDKDF (reference sequence). This CDR3 has 12 amino acids. The chain's CDR3 is CATSRGSDGYTF. CDR3 nucleotides: TGTGCCACCAGCAGAGGAAGTGATGGCTACACCTTC.

The gene calls are TRBV7-2 and TRBJ1-5; D is unclear. Germline values: CDR1 SGHTA, CDR2 FQGNSA. V gave up 2 bases and J gave up 0 bases, with 11 bases separating them. The CDR3 covers 16 residues. The CDR3 coding sequence is TGTGCCAGCAGCTTACATAACGTTTATAGCAATCAGCCCCAGCATTTT. It codes for CASSLHNVYSNQPQHF.

V gene TRBV6-6 combines with J gene TRBJ2-5; no reliable D call. CDR1 is MNHNY, CDR2 SVGAGI, per germline (reference sequence). The CDR3 totals 14 residues. V was pared by 3 bases and J by 4 bases, with 12 bases between. Here the CDR3 reads CASSYRGLGETQYF. The CDR3 nucleotides read TGTGCCAGCAGTTATCGTGGGCTTGGAGAGACCCAGTACTTC.

The CDR3 DNA is TGTGCCAGCAGCTTAACGCACTTCACAGATACGCAGTATTTT. Translation: CASSLTHFTDTQYF. This chain links TRBV7-3 with TRBJ2-3; D gene ambiguous. The CDR3 length is 14 residues. V lost 0 bases and J 2 bases, leaving 6 bases between the germline ends. Germline CDR1 SGHTA, CDR2 FQGTGA.

V and J are TRBV7-2 and TRBJ2-5; D is perhaps TRBD1 (6 bases). In germline, CDR1 is SGHTA, CDR2 FQGNSA. The ends were cut back, 1 base at V and 2 bases at J, with 8 bases in the middle. CDR3 length equals 14 residues. CDR3 amino acids: CASSLGGQQETQYF. The CDR3 DNA follows: TGTGCCAGCAGCTTAGGGGGGCAGCAAGAGACCCAGTACTTC.

The chain combines TRBV28 with TRBJ2-3; the match to TRBD2 covers 13 bases. CDR3 size: 17 residues. Losses at the gene ends were 6 bases for V and 5 bases for J; bases not matched to a gene: 11. Germline V CDR1 and CDR2: MDHEN, SYDVKM. This CDR3 reads CASRAPGLAGWIDTQYF. In DNA, the CDR3 is TGTGCCAGCAGAGCGCCGGGACTAGCGGGATGGATAGATACGCAGTATTTT.

The chain recombines TRBV7-3 with TRBJ1-2; 12 nucleotides align to TRBD1. The germline gives CDR1 SGHTA, CDR2 FQGTGA. Trimming cost V 3 bases and J 4 bases; bases outside gene matches: 9. The CDR3 has 17 residues. CDR3 region: CASSFSGTGGGSYGYTF. The CDR3 region has the DNA TGTGCCAGCAGCTTCTCCGGGACAGGGGGCGGAAGCTATGGCTACACCTTC.

This sequence joins TRBV7-9 and TRBJ1-2; D not certain. The CDR3 has 16 amino acids. V was clipped by 0 bases and J by 4 bases, with 15 bases between them. Germline V CDR1 and CDR2: SEHNR, FQNEAQ (reference sequence). This CDR3 is CASSLAIGLQLYGYTF. Written as DNA, the CDR3 is TGTGCCAGCAGCTTAGCGATTGGGCTACAGCTCTATGGCTACACCTTC.